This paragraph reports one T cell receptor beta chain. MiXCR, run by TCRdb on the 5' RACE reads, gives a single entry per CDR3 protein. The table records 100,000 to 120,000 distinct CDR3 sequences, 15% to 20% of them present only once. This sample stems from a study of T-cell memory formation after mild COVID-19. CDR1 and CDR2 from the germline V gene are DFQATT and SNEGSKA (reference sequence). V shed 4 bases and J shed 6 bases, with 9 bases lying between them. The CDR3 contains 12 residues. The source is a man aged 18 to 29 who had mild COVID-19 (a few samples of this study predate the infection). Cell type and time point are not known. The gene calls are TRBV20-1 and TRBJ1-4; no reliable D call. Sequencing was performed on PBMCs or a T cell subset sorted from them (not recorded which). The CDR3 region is CSATAPYEKLFF. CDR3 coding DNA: TGCAGTGCTACCGCACCCTATGAAAAACTGTTTTTT.